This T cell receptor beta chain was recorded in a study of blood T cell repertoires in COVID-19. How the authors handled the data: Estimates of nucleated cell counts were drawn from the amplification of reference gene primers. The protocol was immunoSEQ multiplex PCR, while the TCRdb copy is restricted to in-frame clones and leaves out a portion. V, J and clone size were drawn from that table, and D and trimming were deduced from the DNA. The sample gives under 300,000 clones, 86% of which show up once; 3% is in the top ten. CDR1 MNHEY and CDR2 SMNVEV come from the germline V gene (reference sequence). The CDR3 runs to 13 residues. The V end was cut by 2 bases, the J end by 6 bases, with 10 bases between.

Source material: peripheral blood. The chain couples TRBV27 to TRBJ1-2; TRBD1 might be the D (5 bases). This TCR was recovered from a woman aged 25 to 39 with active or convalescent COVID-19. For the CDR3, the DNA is TGTGCCAGCAGTTTAGGGCAGGGCCATGGCTACACCTTC. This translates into CASSLGQGHGYTF.